The sequence of this T cell receptor beta chain was determined in a study of cytomegalovirus exposure and HLA in healthy donors (dated by TCRdb to 2016 to 2017). Study-level background: In an earlier analysis of 550 to 750 of the donors, around 300 Gb of sequence data and 100 million or so unique TCR beta sequences from roughly 200 million T cells were reported. Of the roughly 420 genotyped donors, 70% to 90% were placed in the genetic ancestry cluster associated with self-reported Caucasian donors. Among about 390 genotyped donors of the cohort, an average of about 240,000 unique TCR beta nucleotide sequences were sequenced per donor, around a sixth of them non-productive. An early release that covered 640 HLA-typed donors contained about 290 gigabases of sequencing data and 65 million to 100 million unique TCR sequences. About five DR-DQ haplotypes were treated as single units for association and clustering because of strong linkage in the cohort. Besides the first cohort of 550 to 750 subjects, a separate validation cohort made up of around 120 different subjects was used. In a later genetic analysis, genome-wide SNP genotypes for about 65% of the 666 donors were used, and that subset was treated as a discovery cohort. In an earlier analysis of 587 of the donors, high-throughput TCR beta sequencing was used to judge whether each TCR beta V gene segment behaved as functional or pseudogenic. The study profiled the T cell repertoires of hundreds of subjects by immunosequencing and related them to cytomegalovirus serostatus. Class I and class II HLA loci were covered by the typing at four-digit resolution. Donor age, sex, ethnicity and CMV serostatus were compiled alongside the repertoire data. Every repertoire in the discovery cohort had been generated on one and the same sequencing platform. High-throughput TCR immunosequencing, statistical association of individual TCRs with disease status, and machine learning were combined to predict cytomegalovirus infection status. In the later analysis, no new phenotypic data were used to find candidate immune exposures; instead, reliance was placed on TCR beta sequences and their occurrence across donors. A later analysis re-examined previously published TCR beta repertoires from about 700 donors and added high-resolution HLA genotyping to investigate patterns of TCR occurrence. Typing coverage differed by locus: A, B, C, DRB1 and DQB1 were typed in roughly 629-630 donors, DQA1 in about 560, DPA1 in 600 to 610, and DPB1 in 400 to 490. The study aimed to test whether cataloging public T cell receptors could reveal signatures of past pathogen exposure.

Library construction relied on the immunoSEQ multiplex PCR assay. For the multiplex PCR, a mixture combining 60 forward primers for TCR Vbeta segments and 13 reverse primers for TCR Jbeta segments was used. A multiplex PCR assay on genomic DNA amplified the CDR3 region of rearranged TCR beta genes. Amplified TCR beta libraries were sequenced as 87-base-pair reads on the Illumina HiSeq System. The paper's data handling went like this. In a later analysis, around 80 million unique TCR beta chains were counted across the approximately 640 repertoires, and roughly 10 million of these chains were shared by at least two donors. To remove PCR and sequencing errors, raw reads were error-corrected and collapsed into unique sequences using a nearest-neighbor algorithm that merged closely related sequences. CDR3 sequences were aligned to IMGT reference sequences to assign V, D and J gene segments. Each retained sequence needed at least a six-nucleotide match to both a V gene segment and a J gene segment. A rearrangement was called productive if the CDR3 had no stop codons and remained in frame with V and J, and every other rearrangement was called non-productive. CDR3 was defined according to IMGT convention as the region running from the second conserved V-encoded cysteine to the conserved J-encoded phenylalanine. The earlier analysis of about 500 of the donors excluded sequences that lacked an unambiguous match to a single V gene segment. In an earlier analysis of approximately 590 of the donors, V segments were called functional above 56.7% productive rearrangements and were called segregating when the between-donor standard deviation exceeded 5%. A statistical classification framework was built for diagnosing cytomegalovirus status from the catalog of TCR beta chain sequences. In a later analysis, V and J genes were assigned by comparing TCR nucleotide sequences against IMGT/GENE-DB human TR gene sequences. The TCRdist pipeline was used in a later analysis to assign CDR3 sequences and most-parsimonious VDJ recombination scenarios. In a later analysis, every TCR beta chain was defined by the combination of its CDR3 amino acid sequence and its V-gene family, and reads without a unique V-gene family were dropped. As a way to deal with suspected cross-contamination and a sequencing artifact, a later analysis dropped more than 500 nucleotide sequences that were highly shared and had low generation probability. A later analysis calculated a clonal expansion index for each public chain from normalized within-repertoire ranks of inferred template counts. Generation probabilities in a later analysis came from a VDJ recombination model fitted to out-of-frame rearrangements, and those results were checked against IGoR. In a later analysis, TCR-TCR, TCR-HLA and TCR-CMV co-occurrence was scored with hypergeometric tests, and a repertoire-size bias correction was applied to TCR pairs. In a later analysis, false discovery rates were estimated by permuting HLA or CMV assignments 20 times. A later analysis grouped co-occurring TCRs with DBSCAN, adding TCRdist sequence similarity when clustering within HLA-allele-positive subsets. Repertoires with fewer than 30,000 or more than 120,000 public chains, plus five repertoires with anomalous nucleotide sharing, were excluded from co-occurrence clustering. This immuneACCESS table, as held by TCRdb, lists in-frame sequences with V and J called but not all clones. Of the missing ones, under half trace to an unresolved V gene in checked studies; the others have no known cause. Clonal size and the V and J genes are those of that table, whereas D and trimming came from the DNA. The sample's records list around 75,000 clones. Roughly 5% of the sample is in the top ten clones.

About this clone itself: Its antigen specificity is not known.

Study-wide findings and limitations: A later genetic analysis reported fewer N-insertions in productive TCRs among donors in an Asian-associated ancestry cluster than the roughly 650-donor mean. The study listed 170 or so TCR beta chains as associated with cytomegalovirus. A further reported finding was that TCR beta sequences accurately predicted the HLA-A and HLA-B alleles for most subjects in the first cohort. Most TCR sequences were seen in very few donors, while some public TCRs were found in many individuals. Several of the top co-occurrence clusters appeared to be linked to parvovirus B19, influenza, CMV and Epstein-Barr virus, according to a later analysis. In vitro tests confirmed that three of the cytomegalovirus-associated TCR beta chains recognize cytomegalovirus antigens. The presence/absence analyses assumed that sequencing depth was roughly uniform across donors, and that assumption may not be true. HLA typing was unavailable for some donors at each locus, so association tests used only the typed subset. An earlier analysis of several hundred of the donors showed that most TCR beta V segments appeared in productive rearrangements either about 87% or about 30% of the time, which broadly matched IMGT annotations. A later genetic analysis associated a missense DCLRE1C variant with V-gene and J-gene trimming of TCR beta chains, and an independent cohort replicated the association. Compared with equally common non-associated chains, HLA-associated TCR beta chains in a later analysis were more clonally expanded and had lower generation probabilities. CMV serostatus was the only immune exposure information available for the cohort. Strong co-occurrence of HLA alleles, especially DR and DQ, made assigning TCR associations to individual alleles difficult. The earlier analysis of 587 of the donors excluded roughly 16 rarely observed V segments, including chromosome 9 orphons, because counts were too low. Some IMGT-functional V segments, including TRBV6-2 and TRBV6-3, could not be distinguished by the 87-base-pair reads and were therefore excluded. A cluster of highly shared sequence variants was judged likely to be a technical artifact of the sequencing pipeline. The authors suggested that the approach could potentially be extended to other disease states and immunological phenotypes. A later analysis found that TCR association rates varied across HLA loci, with DRB1 alleles showing the most associated TCRs and HLA-C alleles the fewest. Correlated functional status among segregating V segments might reflect linkage disequilibrium, but an unknown experimental factor could not be ruled out. This cohort had only TCR beta chains sequenced, and the lack of alpha or paired-chain data limited which features could be detected. Most CMV-associated TCR beta chains appeared to be HLA-restricted in a later analysis, and the HLA associations seemed to be driven largely by CMV exposure. In both the original and validation cohorts, the classifier was reported to diagnose cytomegalovirus status with high specificity and sensitivity. Specific HLA alleles were associated with roughly 17,000 TCR beta sequences at a false discovery rate of 0.05 in a later analysis.

V is reduced by 2 bases and J by 0 bases, leaving a spacing of 11 bases between them. From the cysteine up to the phenylalanine, the CDR3 has a length of 15 residues. Solely the CDR3 DNA is kept, with 45 bases framed from the first base. Via the germline V gene, CDR1 is SGHRS and CDR2 YFSETQ. In total, approximately 610 healthy bone marrow donors made up the cohort. At the time of sampling, every cohort member was nominally healthy, though immune exposures that went unrecorded were likely present. The donor tested CMV seronegative, placing the donor among the 350 or so seronegative members of the cohort. Every donor gave a peripheral blood sample, and the peripheral blood mononuclear cells from that sample were used for TCR beta sequencing. Genomic DNA was extracted from the blood cell samples with the Qiagen DNeasy Blood Extraction Kit.

Sequencing used PBMCs. The receptor was isolated from a middle-aged man in good health and CMV-seronegative. The sequence is built from TRBV5-1 and TRBJ1-1; there is no confident call for the D gene. CDR3 loop: CASSLEGSLNTEAFF. The sequenced DNA: TGCGCCAGCAGCTTAGAGGGCAGTTTGAACACTGAAGCTTTCTTT.